Detailed here is one T cell receptor (beta chain). Germline CDR1 and CDR2: SQVTM and ANQGSEA. This CDR3 is built from 16 residues. V lost 1 base and J lost 2; bases outside the gene matches: 11. The data derive from a study of cytomegalovirus exposure and HLA in healthy donors. Only in-frame clones appear in the TCRdb table, and some are missing; sequencing was by immunoSEQ multiplex PCR. The sample has 260,000 or so clones; roughly 88% are singletons. V and J are TRBV29-1 and TRBJ2-7; 7 bases match TRBD2. Sequences were obtained from PBMCs. This receptor was identified in a woman aged 30 to 39 in good health and CMV-seronegative. CDR3 in DNA: TGCAGCGTTGAAGCGGGAACGGGACTAACCCCCTACGAGCAGTACTTC. Translated: CSVEAGTGLTPYEQYF.